These T cell receptor beta chains were read from a single sample in a study of a mutant IDH1 vaccine in newly diagnosed glioma. Their antigen targets remain unknown. Repertoires were generated with immunoSEQ multiplex PCR, while TCRdb's copy carries only in-frame clones and drops some. The sample has tens of thousands of clones, approximately 92% seen once; the top ten hold about 2.4%. This material consisted of PBMCs, taken from a glioma patient whose treatment included an IDH1 peptide vaccine. The receptors come from a man aged 50 to 59 with glioma. Both conserved end residues are part of each CDR3. The D gene is left open where the match is weak. Rows give clone size only sometimes, using once, few, many, or a class for an expanded clone.

J: TRBJ1-2; size: NA; V: TRBV9; D: NA; DNA: TGTGCCAGCAGCGTAGCTCACACCCCTAACTATGGCTACACCTTC; CDR3: CASSVAHTPNYGYTF
J: TRBJ1-5; size: NA; V: TRBV27; D: NA; DNA: TGTGCCAGCAGTCCTCGGCGGTGGGAAAGAGGGGGTAGCAATCAGCCCCAGCATTTT; CDR3: CASSPRRWERGGSNQPQHF
J: TRBJ1-3; size: NA; V: TRBV9; D: NA; DNA: TGTGCCAGCAGCGCCCTACAGGGTAGCTTGGGAGGAAACACCATATATTTT; CDR3: CASSALQGSLGGNTIYF
J: TRBJ2-7; size: NA; V: TRBV5-1; D: NA; DNA: TGCGCCAGCAGCTTGGATGGAGGGACGAGAGGCGAGCAGTACTTC; CDR3: CASSLDGGTRGEQYF
J: TRBJ2-2; size: medium-sized; V: TRBV11-2; D: NA; DNA: TGTGCCAGCCACCTCTCTTCTAGGGAGCTGTTTTTT; CDR3: CASHLSSRELFF
J: TRBJ1-1; size: once; V: TRBV10-3; D: TRBD1; DNA: TGTGCCATCAGTGGCGGGACAGGGGGGAAGAACACTGAAGCTTTCTTT; CDR3: CAISGGTGGKNTEAFF
J: TRBJ2-3; size: NA; V: TRBV9; D: NA; DNA: TGTGCCAGCAGCGTAGTGGGACTGAGCACAGATACGCAGTATTTT; CDR3: CASSVVGLSTDTQYF
J: TRBJ2-7; size: once; V: TRBV6-6; D: NA; DNA: TGTGCCAGCAGTCCCACCGCCAGGGCCTCCTACGAGCAGTACTTC; CDR3: CASSPTARASYEQYF
J: TRBJ1-1; size: NA; V: TRBV4-3; D: NA; DNA: TGCGCCAGCAGCCAAGTCGCGAACACTGAAGCTTTCTTT; CDR3: CASSQVANTEAFF
J: TRBJ2-7; size: NA; V: TRBV29-1; D: TRBD2; DNA: TGCAGCGGGGGGGGCAACGGACTAGCGGGGTACTACGAGCAGTACTTC; CDR3: CSGGGNGLAGYYEQYF
J: TRBJ1-3; size: NA; V: TRBV9; D: NA; DNA: TGTGCCAGCAGCGTAGTTGGCTCTGGAAACACCATATATTTT; CDR3: CASSVVGSGNTIYF
J: TRBJ2-7; size: NA; V: TRBV4-3; D: NA; DNA: TGCGCCAGCAGCCCTCTCGCCGCCGGGAACGAGCAGTACTTC; CDR3: CASSPLAAGNEQYF
J: TRBJ2-6; size: NA; V: TRBV7-9; D: TRBD1; DNA: TGTGCCAGCAGCTCCCGGGTTGGGACAGGGGTTTCTGGGGCCAACGTCCTGACTTTC; CDR3: CASSSRVGTGVSGANVLTF
J: TRBJ1-1; size: NA; V: TRBV6-6; D: NA; DNA: TGTGCCAGCAGTTCCCACCCGGGGGCCACTGAAGCTTTCTTT; CDR3: CASSSHPGATEAFF
J: TRBJ2-3; size: NA; V: TRBV4-2; D: TRBD2; DNA: TGTGCCAGCAGCCAAGATGGGACTAGCGGGGCAGATACGCAGTATTTT; CDR3: CASSQDGTSGADTQYF
J: TRBJ1-1; size: NA; V: TRBV7-2; D: NA; DNA: TGTGCCAGCAGCCCCTCCCTGAACACTGAAGCTTTCTTT; CDR3: CASSPSLNTEAFF
J: TRBJ1-1; size: NA; V: TRBV5-4; D: NA; DNA: TGTGCCAGCAGCTTCCAACTCGAGGGAACCGAAGCTTTCTTT; CDR3: CASSFQLEGTEAFF
J: TRBJ1-1; size: NA; V: TRBV5-1; D: NA; DNA: TGCGCCAGCAGCCGGGACCCCGAGAACACTGAAGCTTTCTTT; CDR3: CASSRDPENTEAFF
J: TRBJ1-5; size: once; V: TRBV19; D: TRBD1; DNA: TGTGCCAGTAGTGTGGGACAGGGGCTCTATAGCAATCAGCCCCAGCATTTT; CDR3: CASSVGQGLYSNQPQHF
J: TRBJ2-3; size: few; V: TRBV4-2; D: NA; DNA: TGTGCCAGCAGCCAAGAAGGTGCGCGTACGCAGTATTTT; CDR3: CASSQEGARTQYF
J: TRBJ2-2; size: NA; V: TRBV5-1; D: TRBD1; DNA: TGCGCCAGCAGACCAGGGGACAGTACCCCGACCGGGGAGCTGTTTTTT; CDR3: CASRPGDSTPTGELFF
J: TRBJ2-7; size: NA; V: TRBV6-5; D: TRBD1; DNA: TGTGCCAGCAGACTGACAGGGGTTAATTCCTACGAGCAGTACTTC; CDR3: CASRLTGVNSYEQYF
J: TRBJ1-1; size: NA; V: TRBV19; D: NA; DNA: TGTGCCAGTACCCCTCCCCCCTCGGCGGAGAACACTGAAGCTTTCTTT; CDR3: CASTPPPSAENTEAFF
J: TRBJ1-6; size: NA; V: TRBV13; D: NA; DNA: TGTGCCAGCAGCGGGAATTCACCCCTCCACTTT; CDR3: CASSGNSPLHF
J: TRBJ2-7; size: NA; V: TRBV7-2; D: TRBD2; DNA: TGTGCCAGCAGCCCAAGTGTGGTAGCGGGAGACTACGAGCAGTACTTC; CDR3: CASSPSVVAGDYEQYF
J: TRBJ2-7; size: NA; V: TRBV7-2; D: TRBD2; DNA: TGTGCCAGCAGCTTCTCCTTGGCGGGGGGATACGAGCAGTACTTC; CDR3: CASSFSLAGGYEQYF
J: TRBJ1-2; size: NA; V: TRBV4-2; D: NA; DNA: TGTGCCAGCAGCCAGGCCGATGCGGGTGGGTATGGCTACACCTTC; CDR3: CASSQADAGGYGYTF
J: TRBJ2-7; size: NA; V: TRBV9; D: TRBD1; DNA: TGTGCCAGCAGCCTTCGGACAGGGTCCTACGAGCAGTACTTC; CDR3: CASSLRTGSYEQYF
J: TRBJ1-1; size: few; V: TRBV19; D: NA; DNA: TGTGCCAGTAGGTCCCAGGGACGAGACACTGAAGCTTTCTTT; CDR3: CASRSQGRDTEAFF
J: TRBJ1-1; size: once; V: TRBV27; D: NA; DNA: TGTGCCAGCAGTCGACCGAACACTGAAGCTTTCTTT; CDR3: CASSRPNTEAFF
J: TRBJ2-7; size: NA; V: TRBV6-5; D: TRBD1; DNA: TGTGCCAGCAGACGTCCGGGACAGGGAAAGCACGAGCAGTACTTC; CDR3: CASRRPGQGKHEQYF
J: TRBJ2-7; size: NA; V: TRBV10-3; D: NA; DNA: TGTGCCATCAGTGAGTACCACGAGCAGTACTTC; CDR3: CAISEYHEQYF
J: TRBJ1-1; size: NA; V: TRBV6-1; D: NA; DNA: TGTGCCAGCAGTGAAGGGGGGCGTAACACTGAAGCTTTCTTT; CDR3: CASSEGGRNTEAFF
J: TRBJ2-3; size: NA; V: TRBV4-3; D: TRBD2; DNA: TGCGCCAGCAGCCAGGGCCCTAGCGGGGGGGAGGCAGATACGCAGTATTTT; CDR3: CASSQGPSGGEADTQYF
J: TRBJ1-5; size: NA; V: TRBV19; D: TRBD1; DNA: TGTGCCAGTAGTACAGGGACAGGGTTAAATCAGCCCCAGCATTTT; CDR3: CASSTGTGLNQPQHF
J: TRBJ1-2; size: NA; V: TRBV30; D: TRBD1; DNA: TGTGCCTGGAGTAGGGGGGACAGAGACTATGGCTACACCTTC; CDR3: CAWSRGDRDYGYTF
J: TRBJ1-6; size: NA; V: TRBV19; D: NA; DNA: TGTGCCAGCGCACAGGAGCGAAATTCACCCCTCCACTTT; CDR3: CASAQERNSPLHF
J: TRBJ2-4; size: NA; V: TRBV27; D: TRBD1; DNA: TGTGCCAGCAGCTTCGGGACAGCGAAAAACATTCAGTACTTC; CDR3: CASSFGTAKNIQYF
J: TRBJ2-6; size: NA; V: TRBV9; D: NA; DNA: TGTGCCAGCAGACCGGGACATTCAAGCTCTGGGGCCAACGTCCTGACTTTC; CDR3: CASRPGHSSSGANVLTF
J: TRBJ1-1; size: NA; V: TRBV11-2; D: NA; DNA: TGTGCCAGCAGCCCGGTAGGCGGGGTAGGGACTGAAGCTTTCTTT; CDR3: CASSPVGGVGTEAFF
J: TRBJ2-2; size: NA; V: TRBV4-2; D: NA; DNA: TGTGCCAGCAGCCAAGGCCAGGGGCCCACCGGGGAGCTGTTTTTT; CDR3: CASSQGQGPTGELFF
J: TRBJ1-3; size: NA; V: TRBV29-1; D: NA; DNA: TGCAGCGTTGACTCCCGCTCTGGAAACACCATATATTTT; CDR3: CSVDSRSGNTIYF
J: TRBJ2-7; size: NA; V: TRBV7-8; D: TRBD2; DNA: TGTGCCAGCAGCCCTCTAGGGACTAGCGGTAGGGAGCAGTACTTC; CDR3: CASSPLGTSGREQYF
J: TRBJ1-1; size: NA; V: TRBV7-9; D: NA; DNA: TGTGCCAGCAGCTTGTTAGCCACTGAAGCTTTCTTT; CDR3: CASSLLATEAFF
J: TRBJ2-7; size: NA; V: TRBV6-5; D: NA; DNA: TGTGCCAGCTCCCGGAAGGGGGACGAGCAGTACTTC; CDR3: CASSRKGDEQYF
J: TRBJ1-1; size: once; V: TRBV2; D: NA; DNA: TGTGCCAGCAGAGACCCTTCCATGAACACTGAAGCTTTCTTT; CDR3: CASRDPSMNTEAFF
J: TRBJ1-1; size: NA; V: TRBV9; D: NA; DNA: TGTGCCAGCAGCGTTACACAAGTGAACACTGAAGCTTTCTTT; CDR3: CASSVTQVNTEAFF
J: TRBJ1-1; size: NA; V: TRBV7-9; D: NA; DNA: TGTGCCAGCAGCCCCATGGGCACCATGAACACTGAAGCTTTCTTT; CDR3: CASSPMGTMNTEAFF
J: TRBJ2-7; size: NA; V: TRBV5-1; D: NA; DNA: TGCGCCAGCAGCTTGCGGACAGTCTTATCCGAGCAGTACTTC; CDR3: CASSLRTVLSEQYF
J: TRBJ2-7; size: NA; V: TRBV11-1; D: TRBD1; DNA: TGTGCCAGCAGCAACGGACAGGGGCCATATTACGAGCAGTACTTC; CDR3: CASSNGQGPYYEQYF
J: TRBJ1-2; size: NA; V: TRBV29-1; D: TRBD1; DNA: TGCAGCGTTGAAGGGACAGGGGAGGATGACTATGGCTACACCTTC; CDR3: CSVEGTGEDDYGYTF
J: TRBJ2-7; size: NA; V: TRBV29-1; D: TRBD2; DNA: TGCAGCGTGGAGGACAGGGCTAGCGGGAGGAAACCCGAGCAGTACTTC; CDR3: CSVEDRASGRKPEQYF
J: TRBJ1-5; size: NA; V: TRBV18; D: TRBD1; DNA: TGTGCCAGCTCACCACCTGGGAAGGGGGCTCAGCCCCAGCATTTT; CDR3: CASSPPGKGAQPQHF
J: TRBJ1-2; size: NA; V: TRBV4-3; D: NA; DNA: TGCGCCAGCAGACCCACGACAGGCTACTATGGCTACACCTTC; CDR3: CASRPTTGYYGYTF
J: TRBJ1-5; size: NA; V: TRBV4-1; D: NA; DNA: TGCGCCAGCAGCCAAGAAGGGGAGTTTCCCCAGCATTTT; CDR3: CASSQEGEFPQHF